This paragraph reports one T cell receptor (beta chain). It has no known antigen specificity. No quality values exist for individual bases; no much larger clone is one base distant. The data were taken from a study of shared clonotypes between healthy human individuals (dated by TCRdb to 2019 to 2021). Broadly, across the study: The cohort comprised a couple of women and a few men aged 18 to 49 years. To estimate repertoire size and how much clonotypes are shared between individuals, the study performed deep sequencing of blood TCR repertoires from a handful of healthy adults. To increase sequencing depth and limit assay-specific biases, different laboratories used diverse techniques to prepare libraries and sequence TCR repertoires. Between about 0.85 and 8.9 billion PBMCs per donor were obtained by leukapheresis. The full study reports these points: Pairwise subsampling indicated that sequencing depth was expected to affect the degree of clonotype sharing among donors. Sampling was restricted to blood, and TCR repertoires in tissue are likely to differ from TCR repertoires in blood. Because the study included a small number of donors, the genetic and exposure-history diversity represented was limited.

Donors were healthy HIV-negative adults with no recently reported acute infections or vaccinations. Every donor was a Caucasian adult living in Nashville, Tennessee, USA. For unsorted samples, about 90 million PBMCs were counted, and genomic DNA was extracted using the QIAamp DNA Blood Mini kit. Blood was obtained by leukapheresis, after which PBMCs were separated by Ficoll-Histopaque density gradient centrifugation and cryopreserved in liquid nitrogen vapor phase. V was cut back by 8 bases and J by 4 bases, leaving a gap of 12 bases between them. Taken from the germline V gene (reference sequence), the CDR1 and CDR2 loops are LNHNV and YYDKDF. The CDR3 holds 13 amino acids from the cysteine to the phenylalanine. Only the CDR3 region is kept as DNA, spanning 39 bases read in frame from base 1. TCR CDR3 regions were amplified from genomic DNA by multiplex PCR using the deep immunoSEQ assay. For each cell subset, the extracted genomic DNA was distributed evenly across all wells of several immunoSEQ 96-well plates, and each plate served as one replicate. For unsorted PBMC, 300 ng genomic DNA, equal to 30,000 or so T cell genomes, was loaded into each replicate PCR. Unsorted PBMC genomic DNA was sequenced across ten immunoSEQ deep assay plates. Purified libraries were measured with a Qubit 3.0 fluorometer, size-checked on a Bioanalyzer 2100, and measured again with the KAPA Library Quantification kit. Each immunoSEQ 96-well plate was sequenced on its own single-read 150-cycle Illumina NextSeq 550 flow cell. The original pipeline was this. Because only junctional sequences without quality scores were contained in the immunoSEQ output, filtering matching that applied to full-length reads could not be performed. To assign V/J genes and CDR3, sequences were annotated against IMGT germline references using PyIR, a Python wrapper for IgBLAST v1.9. Reads with weak V/J assignments (E-value above 1e-6), missing CDR3, stop codons, out-of-frame junctions, or ambiguous translated residues were removed. A V3J clonotype was defined by an identical inferred V gene, J gene, and CDR3 amino acid sequence. Percentage overlap between repertoires was calculated by dividing the number of shared unique clonotypes by the size of the smaller repertoire. Three approaches were used to assess repertoire richness: RTK rarefaction, the Chao1 estimator, and Recon v2.1 estimates of unobserved clonotypes. TCRdb provides this immuneACCESS table in a form limited to in-frame rearrangements. Some clones are lacking; in checked studies, under half of them reflect an unresolved V gene, and why the rest are absent is not known. V and J calls and clone size follow that table, whereas D and trimming were derived from the DNA. This sample gives about half a million clones in total; 79% of them show up just once. The leading ten clones occupy 10% to 15% of the sample.

The clonotype was recovered from a woman between 35 and 50 years old in good health. Some clones in this sample may be carry-over from other donors' samples. The sample comprised PBMCs. This receptor chain uses TRBV15 and TRBJ1-5; the D segment could be TRBD1, given 5 matching bases. The CDR3 protein is CATEKGLNQPQHF. The DNA sequence reads TGTGCCACCGAGAAGGGGCTAAATCAGCCCCAGCATTTT.